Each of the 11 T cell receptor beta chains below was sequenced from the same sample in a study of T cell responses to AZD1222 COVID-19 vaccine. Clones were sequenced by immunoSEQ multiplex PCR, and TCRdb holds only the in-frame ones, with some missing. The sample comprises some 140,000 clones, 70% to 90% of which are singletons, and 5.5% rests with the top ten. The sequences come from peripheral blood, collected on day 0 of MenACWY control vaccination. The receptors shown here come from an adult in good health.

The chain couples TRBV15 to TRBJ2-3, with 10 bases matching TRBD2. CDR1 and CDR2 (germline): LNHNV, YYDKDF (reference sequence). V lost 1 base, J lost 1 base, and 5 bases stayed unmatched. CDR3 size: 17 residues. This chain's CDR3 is CATSRGLLAGGTDTQYF. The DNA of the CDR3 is TGTGCCACCAGCAGAGGGTTGCTAGCGGGGGGCACAGATACGCAGTATTTT.

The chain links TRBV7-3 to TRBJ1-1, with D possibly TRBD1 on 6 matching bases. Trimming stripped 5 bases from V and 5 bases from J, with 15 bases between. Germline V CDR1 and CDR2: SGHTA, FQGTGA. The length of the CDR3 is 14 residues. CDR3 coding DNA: TGTGCCAGCAGCCCCGGCAGGGGAGGGACTGAAGCTTTCTTT. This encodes CASSPGRGGTEAFF.

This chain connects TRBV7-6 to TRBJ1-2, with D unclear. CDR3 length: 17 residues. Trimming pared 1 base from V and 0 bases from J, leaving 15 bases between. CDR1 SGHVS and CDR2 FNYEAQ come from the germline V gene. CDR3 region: CASSLGAGPLANYGYTF. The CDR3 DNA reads TGTGCCAGCAGCTTAGGGGCAGGACCGTTAGCTAACTATGGCTACACCTTC. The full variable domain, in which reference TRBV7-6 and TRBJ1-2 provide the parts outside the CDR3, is GAGVSQSPRYKVTKRGQDVALRCDPISGHVSLYWYRQALGQGPEFLTYFNYEAQQDKSGLPNDRFSAERPEGSISTLTIQRTEQRDSAMYRCASSLGAGPLANYGYTFGSGTRLTVV.

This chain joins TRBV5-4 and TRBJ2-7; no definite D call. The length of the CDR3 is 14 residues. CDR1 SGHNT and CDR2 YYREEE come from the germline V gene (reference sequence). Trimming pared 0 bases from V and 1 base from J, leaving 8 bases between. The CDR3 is CASSLDGTSYEQYF. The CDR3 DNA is TGTGCCAGCAGCTTGGACGGAACTTCCTACGAGCAGTACTTC.

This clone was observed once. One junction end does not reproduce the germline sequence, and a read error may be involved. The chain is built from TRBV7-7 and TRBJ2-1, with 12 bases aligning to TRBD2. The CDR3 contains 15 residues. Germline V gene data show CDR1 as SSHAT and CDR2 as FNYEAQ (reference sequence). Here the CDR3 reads CASSLGLAGGNEQFF. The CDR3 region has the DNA TGTGCTAGCAGCTTAGGTCTAGCGGGAGGGAATGAGCAGTTCTTC.

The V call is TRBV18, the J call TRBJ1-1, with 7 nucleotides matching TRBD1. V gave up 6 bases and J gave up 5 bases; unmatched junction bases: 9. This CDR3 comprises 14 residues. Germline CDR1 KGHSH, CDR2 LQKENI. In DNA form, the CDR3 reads TGTGCCAGCTCCCTAAAGGGGGCGAGGACTGAAGCTTTCTTT. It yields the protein CASSLKGARTEAFF.

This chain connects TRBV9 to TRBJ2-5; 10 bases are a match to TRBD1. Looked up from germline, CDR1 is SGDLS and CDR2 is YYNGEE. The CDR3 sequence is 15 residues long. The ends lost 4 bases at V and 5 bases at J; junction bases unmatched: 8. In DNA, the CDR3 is TGTGCCAGCAGCTTCCAGACAGGGGGCAGGGAGACCCAGTACTTC. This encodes CASSFQTGGRETQYF.

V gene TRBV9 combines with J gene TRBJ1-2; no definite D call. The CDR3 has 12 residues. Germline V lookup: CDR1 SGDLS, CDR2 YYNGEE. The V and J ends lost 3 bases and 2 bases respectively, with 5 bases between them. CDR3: CASSAYNYGYTF. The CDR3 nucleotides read TGTGCCAGCAGCGCCTACAACTATGGCTACACCTTC. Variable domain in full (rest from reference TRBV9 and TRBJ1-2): DSGVTQTPKHLITATGQRVTLRCSPRSGDLSVYWYQQSLDQGLQFLIQYYNGEERAKGNILERFSAQQFPDLHSELNLSSLELGDSALYFCASSAYNYGYTFGSGTRLTVV.

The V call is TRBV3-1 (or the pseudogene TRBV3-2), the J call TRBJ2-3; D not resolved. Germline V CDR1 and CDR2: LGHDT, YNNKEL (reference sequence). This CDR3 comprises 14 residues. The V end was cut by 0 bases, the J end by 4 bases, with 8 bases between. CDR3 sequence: CASSQDGSADTQYF. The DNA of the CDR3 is TGTGCCAGCAGCCAAGATGGTTCGGCAGATACGCAGTATTTT.

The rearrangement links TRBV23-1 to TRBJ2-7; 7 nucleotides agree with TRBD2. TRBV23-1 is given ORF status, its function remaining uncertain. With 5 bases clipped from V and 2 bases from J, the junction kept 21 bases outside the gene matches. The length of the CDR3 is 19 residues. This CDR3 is CASSTRARGRLPLPYEQYV. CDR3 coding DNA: TGCGCCAGCAGTACCCGTGCGCGGGGGAGACTTCCTCTCCCCTACGAGCAGTACGTC.

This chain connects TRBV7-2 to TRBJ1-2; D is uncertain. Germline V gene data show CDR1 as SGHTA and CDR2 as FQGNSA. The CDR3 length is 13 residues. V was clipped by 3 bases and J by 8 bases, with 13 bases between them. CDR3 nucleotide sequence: TGTGCCAGCAGCTTGTCGGCAGCGAGGGGCTACACCTTC. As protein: CASSLSAARGYTF.